This TCR beta chain was recovered during a study of brain T cells in children with intractable seizures. Sequenced by immunoSEQ multiplex PCR; TCRdb stores in-frame clones only, minus some. The sample holds 110,000 or so clones, 85% to 95% seen once. The germline gives CDR1 MNHEY, CDR2 SVGAGI. This CDR3 has 15 residues. V lost 6 bases, J lost 3 bases, and 8 bases stayed unmatched. This specimen was peripheral blood, taken at surgery. V is TRBV6-5 and J is TRBJ2-7; TRBD1 matches 10 bases. The source is a boy under two years old with hemimegalencephaly and intractable seizures. CDR3: CASRGADRGLYEQYF. The DNA for the CDR3 is TGTGCCAGCAGAGGGGCCGACAGGGGGCTCTACGAGCAGTACTTC.